This T cell receptor beta chain was observed in a study of blood T cell repertoires in COVID-19. Study summary: Nucleic acid was either cDNA or gDNA, and it came from T cells, B-cell-depleted T cells, or PBMCs.

Followed longitudinally, the Seattle patients had been enrolled during active infection. Authors' data handling: From reference gene primer amplification, estimates of nucleated cell counts were derived. Some clones are missing from TCRdb's copy, which holds only in-frame ones; the method was immunoSEQ multiplex PCR. From that table come the V and J calls and clone size; the DNA was used to work out D and trimming. The sample comprises under 250,000 clones, around 86% of which are singletons, and less than 6% rests with the top ten. This CDR3 spans 14 amino acids. Germline V CDR1 and CDR2: SEHNR, FQNEAQ (reference sequence). The germline V and J ends were trimmed by 4 bases and 3 bases, with 12 bases remaining between them.

The sequence was obtained from a woman aged 65 to 85 with COVID-19, enrolled during active disease. The V gene is TRBV7-9, the J gene TRBJ1-1, with D tentatively TRBD1 (6 bases). Sequencing was carried out using peripheral blood. CDR3 nucleotide sequence: TGTGCCAGCAGCTCCGACAGGCAGTACACTGAAGCTTTCTTT. Amino acids: CASSSDRQYTEAFF.